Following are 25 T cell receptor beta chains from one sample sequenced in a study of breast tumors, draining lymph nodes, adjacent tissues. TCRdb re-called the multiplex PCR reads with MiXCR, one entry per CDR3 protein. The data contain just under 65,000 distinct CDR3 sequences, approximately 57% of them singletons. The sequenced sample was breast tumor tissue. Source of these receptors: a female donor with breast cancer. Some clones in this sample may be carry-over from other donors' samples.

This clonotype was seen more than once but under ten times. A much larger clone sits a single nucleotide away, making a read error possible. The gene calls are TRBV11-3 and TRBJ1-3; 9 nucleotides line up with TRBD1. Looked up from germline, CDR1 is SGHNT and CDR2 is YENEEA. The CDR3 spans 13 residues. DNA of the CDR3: TGTGCCAGCAGCCAGGGACAGGGAACCACCATATATTTT. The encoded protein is CASSQGQGTTIYF.

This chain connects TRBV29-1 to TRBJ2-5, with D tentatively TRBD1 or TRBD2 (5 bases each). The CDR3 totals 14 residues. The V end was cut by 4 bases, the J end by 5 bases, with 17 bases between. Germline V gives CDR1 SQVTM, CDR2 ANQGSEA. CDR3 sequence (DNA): TGCAGCGTTGTTTACTACTTAGGGGAGGAGACCCAGTACTTC. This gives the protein CSVVYYLGEETQYF.

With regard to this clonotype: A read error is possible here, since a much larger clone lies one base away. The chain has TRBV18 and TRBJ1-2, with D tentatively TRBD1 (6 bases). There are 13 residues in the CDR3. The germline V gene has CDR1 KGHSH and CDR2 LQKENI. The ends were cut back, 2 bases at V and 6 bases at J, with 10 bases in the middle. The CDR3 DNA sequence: TGTGCCAGCTCACCAGACGGGGGGCATGGCTACACCTTC. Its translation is CASSPDGGHGYTF.

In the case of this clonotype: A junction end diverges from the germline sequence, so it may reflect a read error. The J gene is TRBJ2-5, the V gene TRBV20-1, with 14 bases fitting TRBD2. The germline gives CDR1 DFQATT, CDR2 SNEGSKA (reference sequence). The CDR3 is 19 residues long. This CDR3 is CSATPTSGRARAGGETQHF. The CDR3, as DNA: TGCAGTGCTACCCCGACTAGCGGGAGGGCCCGGGCAGGAGGAGAGACCCAGCACTTC.

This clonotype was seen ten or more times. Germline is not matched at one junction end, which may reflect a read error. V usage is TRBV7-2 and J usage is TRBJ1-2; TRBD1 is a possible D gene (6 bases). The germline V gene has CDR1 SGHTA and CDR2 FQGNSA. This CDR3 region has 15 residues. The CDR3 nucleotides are TGTGCCAGCAGCCCATACAGGGTTTCTAACTATGGCTACCCCTTC. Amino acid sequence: CASSPYRVSNYGYPF.

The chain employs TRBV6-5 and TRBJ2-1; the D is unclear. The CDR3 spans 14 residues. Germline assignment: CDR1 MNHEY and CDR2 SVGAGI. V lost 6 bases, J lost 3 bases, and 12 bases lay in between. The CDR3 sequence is CASSLPGDYNEQFF. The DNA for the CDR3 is TGTGCCAGCAGCCTACCTGGGGACTACAATGAGCAGTTCTTC.

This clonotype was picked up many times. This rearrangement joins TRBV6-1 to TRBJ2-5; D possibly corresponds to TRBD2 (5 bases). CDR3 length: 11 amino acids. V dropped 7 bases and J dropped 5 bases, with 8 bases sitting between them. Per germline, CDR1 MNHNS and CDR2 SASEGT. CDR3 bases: TGTGCCAGCACCAGAGGGGAGACCCAGTACTTC. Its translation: CASTRGETQYF.

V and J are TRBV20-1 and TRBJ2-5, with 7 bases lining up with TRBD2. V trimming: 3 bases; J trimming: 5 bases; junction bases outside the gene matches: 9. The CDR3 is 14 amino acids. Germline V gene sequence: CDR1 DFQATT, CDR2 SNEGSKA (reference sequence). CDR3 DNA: TGCAGTGCTAGGAAGGCAGCGGGGAAGGAGACCCAGTACTTC. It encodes CSARKAAGKETQYF.

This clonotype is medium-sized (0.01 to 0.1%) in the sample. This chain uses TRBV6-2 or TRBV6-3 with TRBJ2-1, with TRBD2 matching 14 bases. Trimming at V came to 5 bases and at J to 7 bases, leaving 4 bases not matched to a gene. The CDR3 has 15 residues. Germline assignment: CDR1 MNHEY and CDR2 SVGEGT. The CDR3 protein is CASSLGTSGRNEQFF. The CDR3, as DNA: TGTGCCAGCAGTCTGGGGACTAGCGGGAGAAATGAGCAGTTCTTC.

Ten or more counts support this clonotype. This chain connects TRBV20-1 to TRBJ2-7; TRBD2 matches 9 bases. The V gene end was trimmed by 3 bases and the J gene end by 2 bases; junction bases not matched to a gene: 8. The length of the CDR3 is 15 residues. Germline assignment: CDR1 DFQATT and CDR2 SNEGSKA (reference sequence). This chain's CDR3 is CSARSQTSGTYEQYF. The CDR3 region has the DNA TGCAGTGCTAGGAGCCAGACTAGCGGAACCTACGAGCAGTACTTC.

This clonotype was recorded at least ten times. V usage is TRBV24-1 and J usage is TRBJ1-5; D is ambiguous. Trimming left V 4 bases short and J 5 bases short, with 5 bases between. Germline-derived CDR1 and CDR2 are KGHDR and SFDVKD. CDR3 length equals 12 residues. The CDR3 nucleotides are TGTGCCACCAGTGACTACGATCAGCCCCAGCATTTT. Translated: CATSDYDQPQHF.

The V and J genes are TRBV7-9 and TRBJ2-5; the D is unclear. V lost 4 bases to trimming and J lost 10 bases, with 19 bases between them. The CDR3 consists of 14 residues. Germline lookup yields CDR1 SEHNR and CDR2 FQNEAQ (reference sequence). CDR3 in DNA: TGTGCCAGCAGCTCCTGGATATCCCAAAATATCCAGTACTTC. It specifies CASSSWISQNIQYF.

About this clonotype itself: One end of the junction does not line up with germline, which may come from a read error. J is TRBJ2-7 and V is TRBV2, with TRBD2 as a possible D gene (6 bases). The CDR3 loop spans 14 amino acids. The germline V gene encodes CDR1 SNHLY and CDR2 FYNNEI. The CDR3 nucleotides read TGTGCCAGCACCCCGGGACTCCTAAATTGCGAGCAGTACTTT. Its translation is CASTPGLLNCEQYF.

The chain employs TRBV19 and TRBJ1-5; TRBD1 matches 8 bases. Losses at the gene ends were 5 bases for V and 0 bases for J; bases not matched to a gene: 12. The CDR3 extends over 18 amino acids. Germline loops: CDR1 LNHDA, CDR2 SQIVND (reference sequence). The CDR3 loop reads CASSYDRGSLYSNQPQHF. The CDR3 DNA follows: TGTGCCAGTAGTTATGACAGGGGTTCCCTCTATAGCAATCAGCCCCAGCATTTT.

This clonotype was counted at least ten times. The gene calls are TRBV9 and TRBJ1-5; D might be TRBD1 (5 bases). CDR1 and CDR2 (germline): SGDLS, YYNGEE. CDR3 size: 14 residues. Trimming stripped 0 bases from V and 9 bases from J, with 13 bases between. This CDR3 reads CASSVEEGSGPQHF. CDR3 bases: TGTGCCAGCAGCGTAGAAGAGGGGAGCGGGCCCCAGCATTTT.

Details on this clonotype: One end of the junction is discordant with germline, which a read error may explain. The chain's CDR3 is CASTEQELGNEQFF. The CDR3 DNA reads TGTGCTAGCACGGAGCAGGAGTTGGGGAATGAGCAGTTCTTC. This chain joins TRBV7-7 and TRBJ2-1; D is unclear. The CDR3 length is 14 residues. Germline V gene sequence: CDR1 SSHAT, CDR2 FNYEAQ (reference sequence).

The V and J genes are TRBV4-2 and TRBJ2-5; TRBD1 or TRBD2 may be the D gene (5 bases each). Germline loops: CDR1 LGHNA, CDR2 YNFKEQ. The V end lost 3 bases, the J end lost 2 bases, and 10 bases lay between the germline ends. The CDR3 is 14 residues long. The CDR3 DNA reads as TGTGCCAGCAGCCAGTCGGGGCCACAAGAGACCCAGTACTTC. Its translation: CASSQSGPQETQYF.

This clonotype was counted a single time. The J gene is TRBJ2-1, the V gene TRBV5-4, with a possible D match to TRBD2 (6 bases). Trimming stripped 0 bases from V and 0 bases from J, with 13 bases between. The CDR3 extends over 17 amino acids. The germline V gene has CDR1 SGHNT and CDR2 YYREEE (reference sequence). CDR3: CASSLGSAGSSYNEQFF. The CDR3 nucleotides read TGTGCCAGCAGCTTGGGGTCAGCGGGCAGCTCCTACAATGAGCAGTTCTTC.

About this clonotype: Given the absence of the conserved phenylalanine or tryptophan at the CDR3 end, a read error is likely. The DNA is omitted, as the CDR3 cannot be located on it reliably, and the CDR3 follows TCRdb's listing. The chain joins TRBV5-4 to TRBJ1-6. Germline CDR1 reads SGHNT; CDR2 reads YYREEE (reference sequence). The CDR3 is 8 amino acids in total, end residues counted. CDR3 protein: CASSSGLA.

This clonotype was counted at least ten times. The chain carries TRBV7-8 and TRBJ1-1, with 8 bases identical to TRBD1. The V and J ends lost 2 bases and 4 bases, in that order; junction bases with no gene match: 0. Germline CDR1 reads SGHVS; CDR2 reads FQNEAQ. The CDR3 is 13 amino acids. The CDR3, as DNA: TGTGCCAGCAGCTTAACAGGGGGCACTGAAGCTTTCTTT. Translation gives CASSLTGGTEAFF.

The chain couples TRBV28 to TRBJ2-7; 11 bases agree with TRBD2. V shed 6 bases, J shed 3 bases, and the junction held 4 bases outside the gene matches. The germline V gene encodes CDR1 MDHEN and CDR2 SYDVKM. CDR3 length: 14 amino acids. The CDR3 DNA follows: TGTGCCAGCAGGGTCGGGACTAGCGGCTACGAGCAGTACTTC. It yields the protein CASRVGTSGYEQYF.

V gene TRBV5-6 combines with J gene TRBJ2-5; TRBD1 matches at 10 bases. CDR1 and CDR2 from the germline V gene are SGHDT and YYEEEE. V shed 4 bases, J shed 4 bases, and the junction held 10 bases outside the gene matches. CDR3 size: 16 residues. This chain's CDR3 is CASSTTGQGRGETQYF. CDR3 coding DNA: TGTGCCAGCAGCACAACGGGACAGGGGCGAGGAGAGACCCAGTACTTC.

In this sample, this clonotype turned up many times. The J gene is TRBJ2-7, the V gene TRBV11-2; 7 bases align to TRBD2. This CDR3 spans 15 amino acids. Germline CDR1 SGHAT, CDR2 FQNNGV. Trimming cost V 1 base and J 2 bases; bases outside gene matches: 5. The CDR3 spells CASSLVQRGPYEQYF. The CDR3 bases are TGTGCCAGCAGCTTAGTCCAGCGGGGACCCTACGAGCAGTACTTC.

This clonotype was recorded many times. CDR3 region: CASSMTSGANVLTF. The CDR3 DNA is TGTGCCAGTAGTATGACCTCTGGGGCCAACGTCCTGACTTTC. The gene calls are TRBV19 and TRBJ2-6, with D uncertain. The CDR3 totals 14 residues. Trimming removed 3 bases at V and 0 bases at J, with 3 bases between. Germline V CDR1 and CDR2: LNHDA, SQIVND (reference sequence).

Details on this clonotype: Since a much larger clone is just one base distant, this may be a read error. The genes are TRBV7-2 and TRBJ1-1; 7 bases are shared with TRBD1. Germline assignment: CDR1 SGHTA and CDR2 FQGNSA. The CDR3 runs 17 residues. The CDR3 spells CASRPGPGQKASTEVFF. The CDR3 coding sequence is TGTGCCAGCAGACCTGGTCCGGGACAGAAGGCGAGCACTGAAGTTTTCTTT.